Below are 9 T cell receptor beta chains sequenced from a single sample in a study of OX40 agonist ivuxolimab in advanced cancers. Assay used: immunoSEQ multiplex PCR; TCRdb lists only in-frame clones, some missing. This table holds around 80,000 clones, 84% found once. The sample was CD4+ or CD8+ T cells sorted from blood, taken in a trial of the OX40 agonist ivuxolimab. These receptors came from an adult with an advanced solid tumor such as melanoma, head and neck, liver or kidney cancer.

The chain recombines TRBV30 with TRBJ1-6; no reliable D call. The germline V gene has CDR1 GTSNPN and CDR2 SVGIG (reference sequence). Trimming left V 4 bases short and J 0 bases short, with 4 bases between. The CDR3 has 13 amino acids. CDR3 residues: CAWKISYNSPLHF. CDR3 bases: TGTGCCTGGAAGATCTCCTATAATTCACCCCTCCACTTT.

The chain employs TRBV30 and TRBJ1-6; TRBD1 aligns across 8 bases. Germline CDR1 and CDR2: GTSNPN and SVGIG (reference sequence). CDR3 size: 14 residues. V lost 2 bases to trimming and J lost 9 bases; unmatched junction nucleotides: 6. CDR3 sequence: CAWSFHRGGSPLHF. The CDR3 nucleotides are TGTGCCTGGAGTTTCCACAGGGGGGGTTCACCCCTCCACTTT.

The CDR3 spells CASSVFDDQPQHF. CDR3 DNA: TGTGCCAGCAGCGTATTCGACGACCAGCCCCAGCATTTT. The rearrangement joins TRBV9 to TRBJ1-5; D remains ambiguous. The V end lost 1 base, the J end lost 7 bases, and 9 bases lay between the germline ends. This CDR3 spans 13 amino acids. Germline V lookup: CDR1 SGDLS, CDR2 YYNGEE. Combining the CDR3 with reference TRBV9 and TRBJ1-5 gives the whole variable domain DSGVTQTPKHLITATGQRVTLRCSPRSGDLSVYWYQQSLDQGLQFLIQYYNGEERAKGNILERFSAQQFPDLHSELNLSSLELGDSALYFCASSVFDDQPQHFGDGTRLSIL.

CDR3 nucleotide sequence: TGTGCCAGCAGCCCACAGGGATCTAACTATGGCTACACCTTC. Amino acids: CASSPQGSNYGYTF. V usage is TRBV7-9 and J usage is TRBJ1-2, with a weak D call TRBD1 (6 bases). V dropped 5 bases and J dropped 0 bases, with 10 bases sitting between them. This CDR3 is built from 14 residues. Germline-derived CDR1 and CDR2 are SEHNR and FQNEAQ (reference sequence).

The CDR3 sequence: CAISLTGVRVTEAFF. The CDR3 DNA reads as TGTGCCATCAGTCTCACAGGGGTGAGAGTCACTGAAGCTTTCTTT. This rearrangement joins TRBV10-3 to TRBJ1-1; 7 positions agree with TRBD1. J was trimmed by 4 bases and V by 5 bases; bases with no gene match: 10. The CDR3 has 15 amino acids. Germline V gene data show CDR1 as ENHRY and CDR2 as SYGVKD.

The chain is built from TRBV18 and TRBJ2-5; 11 bases fit TRBD2. This CDR3 spans 17 amino acids. J lost 2 bases, V lost 0 bases, and 5 bases had no gene match. Germline V CDR1 and CDR2: KGHSH, LQKENI. The CDR3 loop reads CASSPPGLAGGQETQYF. CDR3 in DNA: TGTGCCAGCTCACCACCGGGGCTAGCGGGGGGTCAAGAGACCCAGTACTTC.

The gene calls are TRBV28 and TRBJ2-5, with 9 bases that match TRBD1. The V and J ends lost 9 bases and 5 bases, in that order; junction bases with no gene match: 7. Germline V CDR1 and CDR2: MDHEN, SYDVKM. The CDR3 spans 13 residues. CDR3 loop: CASAQGAEETQYF. CDR3 sequence (DNA): TGTGCCAGTGCACAGGGGGCAGAGGAGACCCAGTACTTC.

The chain carries TRBV19 and TRBJ1-1, with D tentatively TRBD1 (5 bases). V lost 3 bases, J lost 3 bases, and 17 bases lay in between. The CDR3 loop spans 16 amino acids. Germline V gene sequence: CDR1 LNHDA, CDR2 SQIVND (reference sequence). This CDR3 is CASSMGGWGRDTEAFF. Here the CDR3 DNA reads TGTGCCAGTAGTATGGGGGGATGGGGGAGGGACACTGAAGCTTTCTTT.

This rearrangement joins TRBV7-6 to TRBJ2-2; TRBD1 matches 9 bases. V trimming: 0 bases; J trimming: 6 bases; junction bases outside the gene matches: 8. Germline V gene sequence: CDR1 SGHVS, CDR2 FNYEAQ. The CDR3 runs to 17 residues. The CDR3: CASSLAGTGNVAGELFF. CDR3 nucleotides: TGTGCCAGCAGCTTAGCCGGGACAGGGAATGTTGCCGGGGAGCTGTTTTTT.